Listed here is a single T cell receptor beta chain. These data are taken from a study of cytomegalovirus exposure and HLA in healthy donors. The PCR ran on 60 Vbeta and 13 Jbeta primers. Here immunoSEQ multiplex PCR was the method, and the copy in TCRdb shows in-frame clones only, minus some. The sample has about 55,000 clones; around three quarters are singletons. V gave up 6 bases and J gave up 5 bases; unmatched junction bases: 7. The CDR3 covers 15 residues. Looked up from germline, CDR1 is SGHTA and CDR2 is FQGTGA. The chain recombines TRBV7-3 with TRBJ2-1; 10 bases fit TRBD2. The sample taken for sequencing was PBMCs. The origin of this receptor is a female donor in good health and CMV-seronegative. CDR3 region: CASSASGGGHNEQFF. The CDR3 nucleotides are TGTGCCAGCAGTGCAAGCGGGGGGGGCCACAATGAGCAGTTCTTC.